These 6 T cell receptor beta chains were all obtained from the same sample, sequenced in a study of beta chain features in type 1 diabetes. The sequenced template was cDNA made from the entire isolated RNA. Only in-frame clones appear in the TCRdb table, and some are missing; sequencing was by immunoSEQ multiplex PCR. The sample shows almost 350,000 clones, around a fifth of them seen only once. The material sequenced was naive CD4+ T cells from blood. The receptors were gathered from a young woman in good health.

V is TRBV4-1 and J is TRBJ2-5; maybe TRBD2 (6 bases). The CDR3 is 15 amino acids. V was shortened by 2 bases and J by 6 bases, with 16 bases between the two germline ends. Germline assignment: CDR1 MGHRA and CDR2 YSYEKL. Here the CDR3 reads CASSQLVAVGKTQYF. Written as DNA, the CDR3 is TGCGCCAGCAGCCAACTGGTAGCGGTTGGGAAGACCCAGTACTTC.

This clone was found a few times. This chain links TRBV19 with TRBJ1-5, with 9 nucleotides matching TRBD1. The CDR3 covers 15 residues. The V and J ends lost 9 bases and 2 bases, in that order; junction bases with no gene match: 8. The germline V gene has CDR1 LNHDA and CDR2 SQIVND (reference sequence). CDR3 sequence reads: CASRETGGGNQPQHF. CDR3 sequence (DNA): TGTGCCAGCAGAGAGACAGGGGGGGGCAATCAGCCCCAGCATTTT.

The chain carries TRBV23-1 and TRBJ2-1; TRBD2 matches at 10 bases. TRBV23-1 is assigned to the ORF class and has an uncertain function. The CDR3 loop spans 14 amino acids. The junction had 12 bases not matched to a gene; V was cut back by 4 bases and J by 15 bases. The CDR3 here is CASSPERGGRRVFF. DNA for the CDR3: TGCGCCAGCAGTCCAGAGCGGGGGGGCCGTCGTGTGTTCTTC.

This CDR3 reads CASSFVTGHLTDTQYF. The DNA of the CDR3 is TGTGCCAGCAGCTTCGTGACTGGACACCTCACAGATACGCAGTATTTT. This sequence joins TRBV11-2 and TRBJ2-3; possible D gene TRBD1, 5 bases. The CDR3 is 16 amino acids. Germline assignment: CDR1 SGHAT and CDR2 FQNNGV. V lost 3 bases, J lost 2 bases, and 15 bases lay in between.

The CDR3 reads CASSLVSSGANVLTF. The CDR3 coding sequence is TGCGCCAGCAGCTTGGTGAGCTCTGGGGCCAACGTCCTGACTTTC. V gene TRBV5-1 combines with J gene TRBJ2-6; no clear D gene. The CDR3 has 15 residues. V was clipped by 0 bases and J by 0 bases, with 4 bases between them. Germline CDR1 and CDR2: SGHRS and YFSETQ.

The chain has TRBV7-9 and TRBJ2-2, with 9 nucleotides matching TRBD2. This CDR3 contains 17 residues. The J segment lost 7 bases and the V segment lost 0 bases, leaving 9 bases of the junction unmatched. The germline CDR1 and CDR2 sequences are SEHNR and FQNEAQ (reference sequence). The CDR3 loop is CASSLAEREASSGELFF. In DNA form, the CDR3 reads TGTGCCAGCAGCTTAGCGGAGCGGGAGGCCTCCAGCGGGGAGCTGTTTTTT. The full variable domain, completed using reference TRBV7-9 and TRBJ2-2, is DTGVSQNPRHKITKRGQNVTFRCDPISEHNRLYWYRQTLGQGPEFLTYFQNEAQLEKSRLLSDRFSAERPKGSFSTLEIQRTEQGDSAMYLCASSLAEREASSGELFFGEGSRLTVL.